This T cell receptor beta chain came from a study of control samples from healthy donors and cancer patients. From germline, CDR1 is KGHSH and CDR2 LQKENI. The CDR3 is 13 amino acids. The V end was cut by 3 bases, the J end by 0 bases, with 5 bases between. Assay: immunoSEQ multiplex PCR; the TCRdb copy retains only in-frame clones and omits some. The sample holds about 42,000 clones, over 65% seen once. Concerning this clone: Other DNA sequences in the same sample also yield this CDR3.

The chain has TRBV18 and TRBJ1-1; D remains unclear. The sequence was obtained from a man aged 55 to 70 in good health. Sequencing was done on a sample of blood. The CDR3 reads CASSPALNTEAFF. CDR3 sequence (DNA): TGTGCCAGCTCACCTGCATTGAACACTGAAGCTTTCTTT. Full variable domain (missing parts from reference TRBV18 and TRBJ1-1): NAGVMQNPRHLVRRRGQEARLRCSPMKGHSHVYWYRQLPEEGLKFMVYLQKENIIDESGMPKERFSAEFPKEGPSILRIQQVVRGDSAAYFCASSPALNTEAFFGQGTRLTVV.